Listed below are T cell receptor beta chains from one sample, sequenced in a study of STAT5B mutations in CD4+ large granular lymphocyte leukemia. Repertoires were generated with immunoSEQ multiplex PCR, while TCRdb's copy carries only in-frame clones and drops some. The sample has 35,000 to 40,000 clones; more than 70% are singletons. The sample was CD4+ T cells from blood buffy coats. The receptors here all came from a human donor in good health. The CDR3 runs from the conserved cysteine through the conserved F or W. D genes are given only for firm matches. Size tells how often a clone was seen (once, few, many) or the class of an expanded clone, and some rows leave it out.

V	J	size	D	DNA	CDR3
TRBV29-1	TRBJ2-7	NA	TRBD1	TGCAGCGCCTGGGAACAGGGGGTTCACTCCTACGAGCAGTACTTC	CSAWEQGVHSYEQYF
TRBV18	TRBJ1-3	few	TRBD1	TGTGCCAGCTCACATCCGGGACAGTCTGGAAACACCATATATTTT	CASSHPGQSGNTIYF
TRBV4-1	TRBJ2-7	NA	NA	TGCGCCAGCAGCTTCCGGACATATACGGGCGAGCAGTACTTC	CASSFRTYTGEQYF
TRBV5-4	TRBJ2-7	once	TRBD2	TGTGCCAGCAGCTTGACTAGCGGGTACGAGCAGTACTTC	CASSLTSGYEQYF
TRBV28	TRBJ1-3	NA	NA	TGTGCCAGCAGTTTAGGGCCAGGTCTTAGCTCTGGAAACACCATATATTTT	CASSLGPGLSSGNTIYF
TRBV7-2	TRBJ1-5	NA	TRBD1	TGTGCCAGCAGCTTAGTACAGGGACAGGGCGATCAGCCCCAGCATTTT	CASSLVQGQGDQPQHF
TRBV7-2	TRBJ2-7	once	NA	TGTGCCAGCAGCTTAGAGGGGACAAGGGCGCAGTACTTC	CASSLEGTRAQYF
TRBV7-2	TRBJ2-5	NA	TRBD2	TGTGCCAGCAGCCCAAGCCCGACTAGCGGGGGACCTCCTTACTTC	CASSPSPTSGGPPYF
TRBV6-1	TRBJ1-6	NA	NA	TGTGCCAGCAGTGGCCGCGGTGGAGGCAACTATAATTCACCCCTCCACTTT	CASSGRGGGNYNSPLHF
TRBV6-6	TRBJ2-5	NA	NA	TGTGCCAGCAGCCCTCAGGGGGAGACCCAGTACTTC	CASSPQGETQYF